Listed below are T cell receptor beta chains from one sample, sequenced in a study of graft-versus-host responses after intestinal transplantation. Generated by immunoSEQ multiplex PCR, the TCRdb table keeps only in-frame clones and is missing some. The table has roughly 6,900 clones, about 64% seen once. The starting material was ileum tissue, obtained around 50 days after transplant. These receptors came from a human patient who received an intestinal transplant, so some T cells may come from the graft donor. Each CDR3 is given with its conserved first and last residue. A D gene is named only where the DNA matches it firmly. The size entry is marked missing in some rows and otherwise reads once, few, many or a size class.

v_call	clone_size	j_call	d_call	cdr3_aa	cdr3_nt
TRBV6-1	-	TRBJ1-5	-	CASRRDWDQPQHF	TGTGCCAGCAGAAGGGACTGGGATCAGCCCCAGCATTTT
TRBV10-3	few	TRBJ1-6	-	CAISPEAGGSSPLHF	TGTGCCATCAGCCCTGAGGCTGGTGGAAGTTCACCCCTCCACTTT
TRBV5-6	-	TRBJ1-5	-	CASSLAGAGNHDQPQHF	TGTGCCAGCAGCTTGGCAGGGGCAGGTAACCACGATCAGCCCCAGCATTTT
TRBV19	-	TRBJ2-1	TRBD2	CASSPRNLAGGINEQFF	TGTGCCAGTAGTCCTCGAAATCTAGCGGGGGGGATCAATGAGCAGTTCTTC
TRBV15	-	TRBJ2-3	-	CATSAGTSQRDTQYF	TGTGCCACCAGCGCAGGGACATCTCAAAGGGATACGCAGTATTTT
TRBV9	-	TRBJ2-2	TRBD1	CASSFGQGSGELFF	TGTGCCAGCAGCTTCGGACAGGGTAGCGGGGAGCTGTTTTTT
TRBV11-2	-	TRBJ2-3	TRBD1	CASSLPGQGEDTQYF	TGTGCCAGCAGCTTACCGGGACAGGGGGAAGATACGCAGTATTTT
TRBV7-2	once	TRBJ2-5	TRBD2	CASSPLGGEHQETQYF	TGTGCCAGCAGCCCGTTGGGGGGGGAGCACCAAGAGACCCAGTACTTC
TRBV7-2	-	TRBJ2-2	TRBD2	CASSLVRLAGGTGELFF	TGTGCCAGCAGCTTAGTGAGACTAGCGGGGGGTACCGGGGAGCTGTTTTTT
TRBV6-5	few	TRBJ2-3	-	CASSYRDQGDTQYF	TGTGCCAGCAGTTACCGGGACCAGGGGGATACGCAGTATTTT
TRBV9	-	TRBJ2-3	TRBD2	CASSVRSGNTDTQYF	TGTGCCAGCAGCGTACGTAGCGGGAACACAGATACGCAGTATTTT
TRBV28	-	TRBJ1-4	TRBD1	CASSLQGATNEKLFF	TGTGCCAGCAGTTTACAGGGGGCAACTAATGAAAAACTGTTTTTT
TRBV6-4	-	TRBJ2-6	-	CASSDSGGAGANVLTF	TGTGCCAGCAGTGATTCGGGGGGCGCTGGGGCCAACGTCCTGACTTTC
TRBV28	-	TRBJ2-2	-	CASWGRYDTGELFF	TGTGCCAGTTGGGGCAGATACGACACCGGGGAGCTGTTTTTT
TRBV5-4	-	TRBJ2-2	-	CASSLWRRTVTTGELFF	TGTGCCAGCAGCCTTTGGCGGAGGACAGTTACAACCGGGGAGCTGTTTTTT
TRBV19	-	TRBJ2-2	-	CASRRETNTGELFF	TGTGCCAGTAGGAGGGAGACGAACACCGGGGAGCTGTTTTTT
TRBV19	-	TRBJ2-3	TRBD1	CASVQGGGRDTQYF	TGTGCCAGTGTCCAAGGGGGCGGACGGGATACGCAGTATTTT
TRBV19	large	TRBJ2-1	TRBD2	CASSLAGGYNEQFF	TGTGCCAGTAGTCTGGCGGGGGGGTACAATGAGCAGTTCTTC
TRBV7-2	-	TRBJ1-1	-	CASSPDWGGVITEAFF	TGTGCCAGCAGCCCGGACTGGGGGGGAGTAATCACTGAAGCTTTCTTT
TRBV28	-	TRBJ2-1	TRBD2	CASSLGGANYNEQFF	TGTGCCAGCAGTCTCGGGGGGGCCAACTACAATGAGCAGTTCTTC
TRBV28	-	TRBJ1-2	-	CASSFKGLYGYTF	TGTGCCAGCAGTTTTAAAGGACTCTATGGCTACACCTTC
TRBV28	-	TRBJ2-2	-	CASSGREAANTGELFF	TGTGCCAGCAGTGGAAGGGAAGCGGCGAACACCGGGGAGCTGTTTTTT
TRBV27	few	TRBJ2-1	TRBD2	CASRHGGEWSYNEQFF	TGTGCCAGCAGACACGGGGGGGAATGGTCCTACAATGAGCAGTTCTTC